These 26 T cell receptor beta chains share one sample of origin, sequenced in a study of shared clonotypes between healthy human individuals. Sequenced by immunoSEQ multiplex PCR; TCRdb stores in-frame clones only, minus some. The repertoire holds hundreds of thousands of clones, with approximately 75% as singletons. Sequenced input: memory CD4+ T cells sorted from blood. Subset here: CD45RA-negative fraction. These receptors came from a woman aged 25 to 45 in good health.

The chain has TRBV6-5 and TRBJ2-7; TRBD2 matches at 9 bases. Germline V gives CDR1 MNHEY, CDR2 SVGAGI. Trimming took 6 bases from V and 2 from J; bases not matched to a gene: 5. CDR3 length: 14 amino acids. In DNA, the CDR3 is TGTGCCAGCAGCCGACTAGCGGAAGCCTACGAGCAGTACTTC. It translates to CASSRLAEAYEQYF.

This chain connects TRBV7-9 to TRBJ1-2, with no clear D. The V end lost 5 bases, the J end lost 4 bases, and 17 bases lay between the germline ends. The CDR3 contains 15 residues. Germline assignment: CDR1 SEHNR and CDR2 FQNEAQ (reference sequence). Here the CDR3 reads CASSHPGVWSYGYTF. CDR3 bases: TGTGCCAGCAGCCACCCTGGGGTATGGAGCTATGGCTACACCTTC.

The V call is TRBV19, the J call TRBJ2-3; TRBD2 matches at 7 bases. With V trimmed by 5 bases and J by 4 bases, 12 bases remained unmatched. Germline CDR1 reads LNHDA; CDR2 reads SQIVND (reference sequence). The CDR3 covers 16 residues. CDR3 sequence (DNA): TGTGCCAGTAGTCCCGGTACTGCGGGAGTATCAGATACGCAGTATTTT. Translation: CASSPGTAGVSDTQYF.

This clone has a count of ten or more. The gene calls are TRBV19 and TRBJ2-2; 14 nucleotides match TRBD2. With 7 bases clipped from V and 5 bases from J, the junction kept 9 bases outside the gene matches. Germline loops: CDR1 LNHDA, CDR2 SQIVND (reference sequence). The CDR3 sequence is 17 residues long. The DNA for the CDR3 is TGTGCCAGTACGGGACTAGCGGGAGTTGTTGGGACCGGGGAGCTGTTTTTT. Its protein product is CASTGLAGVVGTGELFF.

J is TRBJ2-5 and V is TRBV19; 9 positions match TRBD1. The CDR3 covers 13 residues. V gave up 7 bases and J gave up 2 bases; unmatched junction bases: 2. Germline lookup yields CDR1 LNHDA and CDR2 SQIVND (reference sequence). The CDR3 here is CASTGQGQETQYF. The CDR3 nucleotides are TGTGCCAGTACGGGACAGGGACAAGAGACCCAGTACTTC. Based on the CDR3 plus reference TRBV19 and TRBJ2-5, the full variable domain is DGGITQSPKYLFRKEGQNVTLSCEQNLNHDAMYWYRQDPGQGLRLIYYSQIVNDFQKGDIAEGYSVSREKKESFPLTVTSAQKNPTAFYLCASTGQGQETQYFGPGTRLLVL.

CDR3 sequence reads: CASSYSTGDTEAFF. The DNA of the CDR3 is TGTGCCAGCAGTTACTCGACGGGGGACACTGAAGCTTTCTTT. The chain recombines TRBV6-5 with TRBJ1-1; the D gene is possibly TRBD1 (5 bases). Germline V gene lookup returns CDR1 MNHEY and CDR2 SVGAGI. Trimming took 0 bases from V and 3 from J, leaving 8 bases between them. The CDR3 is 14 amino acids.

The chain uses TRBV11-2 and TRBJ1-1; D is unclear. This CDR3 has 13 amino acids. V dropped 3 bases and J dropped 3 bases, with 8 bases sitting between them. Germline V lookup: CDR1 SGHAT, CDR2 FQNNGV. The CDR3 coding sequence is TGTGCCAGCAGCTTGTCCAAGTACACTGAAGCTTTCTTT. This translates into CASSLSKYTEAFF.

The table lists this clone with a count of one. This chain links TRBV25-1 with TRBJ1-2; 7 positions agree with TRBD1. Germline V gives CDR1 MGHDK, CDR2 SYGVNS. This CDR3 comprises 13 residues. V shed 8 bases and J 4 bases; nucleotides not matched to a gene: 7. The CDR3 bases are TGTGCCAGCCGGCAACAGGGGTCCTATGGCTACACCTTC. It translates to CASRQQGSYGYTF.

The rearrangement uses TRBV30 and TRBJ1-3; no clear D. The ends were cut back, 5 bases at V and 10 bases at J, with 12 bases in the middle. The length of the CDR3 is 11 residues. Germline CDR1 GTSNPN, CDR2 SVGIG (reference sequence). The chain's CDR3 is CAWAPRGTIYF. CDR3 nucleotide sequence: TGTGCCTGGGCCCCACGTGGAACCATATATTTT.

This chain connects TRBV7-3 to TRBJ2-7; D possibly corresponds to TRBD2 (6 bases). V was trimmed by 6 bases and J by 4 bases, leaving 16 bases between them. This CDR3 has 14 amino acids. Germline lookup yields CDR1 SGHTA and CDR2 FQGTGA. The chain's CDR3 is CASSFWGVGYEQYF. The CDR3 bases are TGTGCCAGCAGTTTCTGGGGGGTAGGATACGAGCAGTACTTC.

The V gene is TRBV21-1, the J gene TRBJ2-2; the tabulated D call, TRBD1, remains unverified against the DNA. TRBV21-1 is noted as a pseudogene. The CDR3 totals 17 residues. The CDR3 here is CASSTPDRGGSTGELFF. The CDR3 nucleotides are TGTGCCAGCAGCACACCTGACAGGGGAGGAAGCACCGGGGAGCTGTTTTTT.

The chain combines TRBV2 with TRBJ2-7, with 9 nucleotides matching TRBD2. The CDR3 extends over 13 amino acids. Germline assignment: CDR1 SNHLY and CDR2 FYNNEI. V shed 11 bases, J shed 3 bases, and the junction held 8 bases outside the gene matches. The CDR3 loop is CAGSASGVYEQYF. The CDR3 coding sequence is TGTGCCGGGTCGGCTAGCGGGGTCTACGAGCAGTACTTC.

This rearrangement joins TRBV6-5 to TRBJ2-1, with 8 bases fitting TRBD1. Germline assignment: CDR1 MNHEY and CDR2 SVGAGI. Trimming removed 6 bases from V and 13 bases from J; junction bases left unmatched: 8. The CDR3 extends over 12 amino acids. CDR3 residues: CASSPGTGRQFF. CDR3 coding DNA: TGTGCCAGCAGCCCCGGGACAGGACGTCAGTTCTTC.

The genes are TRBV5-1 and TRBJ2-1; TRBD2 matches 10 bases. The V and J ends lost 2 bases and 6 bases, in that order; junction bases with no gene match: 5. The CDR3 is 15 residues long. Germline-derived CDR1 and CDR2 are SGHRS and YFSETQ. The CDR3 region is CASSLSSGSINEQFF. DNA of the CDR3: TGCGCCAGCAGCTTATCTAGCGGGAGTATCAATGAGCAGTTCTTC.

The V call is TRBV28, the J call TRBJ2-7, with a tentative D call TRBD2 (5 bases). The CDR3 sequence is 19 residues long. Germline values: CDR1 MDHEN, CDR2 SYDVKM. V dropped 5 bases and J dropped 3 bases, with 29 bases sitting between them. CDR3: CASSTIWVRESASGYEQYF. CDR3 nucleotide sequence: TGTGCCAGCAGTACCATTTGGGTACGAGAGTCCGCGAGCGGCTACGAGCAGTACTTC.

This clone showed up just a few times. The rearrangement joins TRBV5-1 to TRBJ2-7, with unresolved D. The germline V gene has CDR1 SGHRS and CDR2 YFSETQ. Trimming removed 7 bases from V and 0 bases from J, with 14 bases in between. The CDR3 is 14 amino acids. The CDR3 spells CASGQDGHSYEQYF. The CDR3 DNA reads TGCGCCAGCGGCCAGGACGGGCACTCCTACGAGCAGTACTTC.

The chain links TRBV5-1 to TRBJ2-2, with TRBD2 matching 9 bases. CDR3 length: 15 residues. Germline-derived CDR1 and CDR2 are SGHRS and YFSETQ. Unmatched junction bases numbered 3, after V lost 2 bases and J lost 4 bases. The CDR3 here is CASSFSSGTTGELFF. As DNA, the CDR3 is TGCGCCAGCAGCTTTTCTAGCGGGACCACCGGGGAGCTGTTTTTT.

The chain recombines TRBV15 with TRBJ2-2; D perhaps matches TRBD1 (5 bases). CDR1 is LNHNV and CDR2 is YYDKDF in the germline V gene (reference sequence). Trimming stripped 0 bases from V and 5 bases from J, with 16 bases between. The CDR3 extends over 17 amino acids. The CDR3 DNA follows: TGTGCCACCAGCAGAGAGCAGGTGCTAAAGGGGACCGGGGAGCTGTTTTTT. Translation gives CATSREQVLKGTGELFF.

The chain joins TRBV28 to TRBJ2-2; 11 nucleotides agree with TRBD2. CDR1 is MDHEN, CDR2 SYDVKM, per germline. Losses at the gene ends were 7 bases for V and 4 bases for J; bases not matched to a gene: 11. This CDR3 is built from 17 residues. The CDR3 DNA reads TGTGCCAGCAACGACTTAGCGGGAGGGTGGGGCACCGGGGAGCTGTTTTTT. Translated: CASNDLAGGWGTGELFF.

This clone has just one count. This chain connects TRBV6-5 to TRBJ2-7; 15 bases match TRBD2. Germline values: CDR1 MNHEY, CDR2 SVGAGI. The length of the CDR3 is 14 residues. The V segment lost 6 bases and the J segment 6 bases; nucleotides outside the gene matches: 3. The CDR3 is CASSEGLAGGEQYF. CDR3 DNA sequence: TGTGCCAGCAGCGAGGGACTAGCGGGAGGCGAGCAGTACTTC.

Points on this clone: Other DNA variants within this sample encode the same CDR3. The chain employs TRBV2 and TRBJ1-5; TRBD1 matches 7 bases. CDR1 SNHLY and CDR2 FYNNEI come from the germline V gene. The CDR3 loop spans 13 amino acids. The ends lost 8 bases at V and 1 base at J; junction bases unmatched: 2. CDR3 residues: CASRGQSNQPQHF. The DNA for the CDR3 is TGTGCCAGCCGGGGACAGAGCAATCAGCCCCAGCATTTT.

This clone was counted between two and nine times. V and J are TRBV7-8 and TRBJ1-3, with D perhaps TRBD1 (5 bases). The CDR3 sequence is 17 residues long. Trimming left V 0 bases short and J 4 bases short, with 16 bases between. From germline, CDR1 is SGHVS and CDR2 FQNEAQ. CDR3 amino acids: CASSLAGGLRSGNTIYF. The DNA for the CDR3 is TGTGCCAGCAGCTTAGCGGGGGGTCTCCGTTCCGGAAACACCATATATTTT.

The chain is built from TRBV2 and TRBJ2-7, with D uncertain. CDR3 length: 12 residues. Germline V gene data show CDR1 as SNHLY and CDR2 as FYNNEI. The germline V and J ends were trimmed by 11 bases and 6 bases, with 17 bases remaining between them. CDR3 DNA: TGTGCCCTTCGAGAAGAATCTGCCGAGCAGTACTTC. Encoded protein: CALREESAEQYF.

This clone was seen a handful of times. This sequence joins TRBV2 and TRBJ2-7; TRBD2 might be the D (5 bases). CDR1 and CDR2 from the germline V gene are SNHLY and FYNNEI. The CDR3 is made up of 11 amino acids. V was clipped by 7 bases and J by 3 bases, with 7 bases between them. The CDR3 here is CASTRDYEQYF. CDR3 nucleotide sequence: TGTGCCAGCACCCGGGACTACGAGCAGTACTTC.

The chain joins TRBV5-1 to TRBJ2-7; possible D gene TRBD2, 6 bases. Germline CDR1 reads SGHRS; CDR2 reads YFSETQ. The CDR3 is 12 amino acids. V lost 0 bases and J lost 12, with 13 bases in between. The CDR3 bases are TGCGCCAGCAGCTTGGTTCGGGAGACATGGTACTTC. This codes for CASSLVRETWYF.

V and J are TRBV5-4 and TRBJ2-7, with TRBD1 identical over 12 bases. J was trimmed by 7 bases and V by 1 base; bases with no gene match: 9. Germline V gene data show CDR1 as SGHNT and CDR2 as YYREEE (reference sequence). The CDR3 is 16 residues long. CDR3 loop: CASSLPKGQGAYEQYF. The CDR3 DNA sequence: TGTGCCAGCAGCTTGCCCAAGGGACAGGGGGCGTATGAGCAGTACTTC.